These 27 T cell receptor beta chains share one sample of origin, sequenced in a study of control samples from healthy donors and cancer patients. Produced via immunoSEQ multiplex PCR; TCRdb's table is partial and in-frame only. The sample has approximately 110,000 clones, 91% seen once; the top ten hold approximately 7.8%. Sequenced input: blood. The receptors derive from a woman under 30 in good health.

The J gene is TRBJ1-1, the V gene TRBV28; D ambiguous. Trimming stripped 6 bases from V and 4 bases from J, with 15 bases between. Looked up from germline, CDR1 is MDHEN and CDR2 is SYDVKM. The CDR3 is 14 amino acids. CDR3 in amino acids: CASSPGRSRTEAFF. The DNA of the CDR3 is TGTGCCAGCAGCCCCGGACGGTCGCGCACTGAAGCTTTCTTT.

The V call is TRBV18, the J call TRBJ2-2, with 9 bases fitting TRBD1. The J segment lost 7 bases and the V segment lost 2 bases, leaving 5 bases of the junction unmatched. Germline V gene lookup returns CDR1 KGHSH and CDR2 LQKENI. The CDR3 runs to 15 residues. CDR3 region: CASSPGQGRNGELFF. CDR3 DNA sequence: TGTGCCAGCTCACCAGGACAGGGGAGGAACGGGGAGCTGTTTTTT.

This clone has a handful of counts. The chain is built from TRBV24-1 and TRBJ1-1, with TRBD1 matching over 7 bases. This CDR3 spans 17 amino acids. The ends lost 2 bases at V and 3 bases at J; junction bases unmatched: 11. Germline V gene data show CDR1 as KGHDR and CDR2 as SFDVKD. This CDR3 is CATSDYLGAQGDTEAFF. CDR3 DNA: TGTGCCACCAGTGATTATCTAGGCGCGCAGGGGGACACTGAAGCTTTCTTT.

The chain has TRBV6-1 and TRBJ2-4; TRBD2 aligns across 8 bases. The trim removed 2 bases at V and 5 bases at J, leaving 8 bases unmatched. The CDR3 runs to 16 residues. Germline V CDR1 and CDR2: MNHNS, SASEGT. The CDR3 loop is CASSERTTSEQNIQYF. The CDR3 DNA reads TGTGCCAGCAGTGAAAGGACGACTAGCGAGCAAAACATTCAGTACTTC.

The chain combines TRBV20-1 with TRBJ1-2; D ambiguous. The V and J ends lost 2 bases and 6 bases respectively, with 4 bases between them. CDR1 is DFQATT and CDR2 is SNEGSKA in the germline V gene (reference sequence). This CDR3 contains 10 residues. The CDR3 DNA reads TGCAGTGCTAGAAGAGATGGCTACACCTTC. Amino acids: CSARRDGYTF.

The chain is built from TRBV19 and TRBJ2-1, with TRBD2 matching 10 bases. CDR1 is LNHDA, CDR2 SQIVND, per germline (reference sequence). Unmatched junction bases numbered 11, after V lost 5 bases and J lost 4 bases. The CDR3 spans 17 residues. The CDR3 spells CASSAILLAGVYNEQFF. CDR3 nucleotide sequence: TGTGCCAGTAGTGCGATCCTTCTAGCGGGAGTTTACAATGAGCAGTTCTTC.

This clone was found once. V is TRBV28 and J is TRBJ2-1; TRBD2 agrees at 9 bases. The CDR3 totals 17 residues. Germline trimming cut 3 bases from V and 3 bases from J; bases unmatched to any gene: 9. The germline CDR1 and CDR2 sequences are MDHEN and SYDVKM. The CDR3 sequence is CASSFFTGTSSYNEQFF. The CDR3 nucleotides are TGTGCCAGCAGTTTTTTTACGGGGACTAGCAGCTACAATGAGCAGTTCTTC.

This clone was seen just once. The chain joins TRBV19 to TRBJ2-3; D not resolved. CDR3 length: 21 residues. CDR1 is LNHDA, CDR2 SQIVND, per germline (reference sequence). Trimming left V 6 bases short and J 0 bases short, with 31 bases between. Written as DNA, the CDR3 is TGTGCCAGTAGGAGGATCCATCTAGGCGTCACGGCCCAAAGAAGCACAGATACGCAGTATTTT. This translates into CASRRIHLGVTAQRSTDTQYF.

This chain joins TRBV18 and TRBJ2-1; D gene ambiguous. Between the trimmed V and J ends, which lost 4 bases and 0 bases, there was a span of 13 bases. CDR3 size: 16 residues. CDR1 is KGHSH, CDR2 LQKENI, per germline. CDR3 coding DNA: TGTGCCAGCTCACTGGTATACCAAGGCTCCTACAATGAGCAGTTCTTC. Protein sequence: CASSLVYQGSYNEQFF. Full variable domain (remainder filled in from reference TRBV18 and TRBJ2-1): NAGVMQNPRHLVRRRGQEARLRCSPMKGHSHVYWYRQLPEEGLKFMVYLQKENIIDESGMPKERFSAEFPKEGPSILRIQQVVRGDSAAYFCASSLVYQGSYNEQFFGPGTRLTVL.

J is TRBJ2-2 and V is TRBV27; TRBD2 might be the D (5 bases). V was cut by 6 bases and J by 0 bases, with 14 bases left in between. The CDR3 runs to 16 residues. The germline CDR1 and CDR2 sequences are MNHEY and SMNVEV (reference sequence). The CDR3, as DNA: TGTGCCAGCAGACTGACACTAGTCGCGAACACCGGGGAGCTGTTTTTT. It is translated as CASRLTLVANTGELFF.

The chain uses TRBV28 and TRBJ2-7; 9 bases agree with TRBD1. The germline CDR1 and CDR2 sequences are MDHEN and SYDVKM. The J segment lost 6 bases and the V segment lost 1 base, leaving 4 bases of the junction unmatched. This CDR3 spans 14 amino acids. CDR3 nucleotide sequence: TGTGCCAGCAGTTTATTGGGGACAGGGACCGAGCAGTACTTC. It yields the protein CASSLLGTGTEQYF.

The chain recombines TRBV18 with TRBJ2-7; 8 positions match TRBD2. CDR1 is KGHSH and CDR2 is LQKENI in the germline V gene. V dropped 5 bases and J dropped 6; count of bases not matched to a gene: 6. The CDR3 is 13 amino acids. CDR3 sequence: CASSKGLGGEQYF. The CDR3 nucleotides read TGTGCCAGCTCAAAGGGACTAGGTGGCGAGCAGTACTTC.

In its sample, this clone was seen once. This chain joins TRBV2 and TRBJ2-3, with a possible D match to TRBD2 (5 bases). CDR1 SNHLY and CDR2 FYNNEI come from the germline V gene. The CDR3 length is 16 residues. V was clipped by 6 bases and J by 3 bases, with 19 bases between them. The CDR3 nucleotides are TGTGCCAGCAGCGACCGACTATACCTGGCGACAGATACGCAGTATTTT. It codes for CASSDRLYLATDTQYF.

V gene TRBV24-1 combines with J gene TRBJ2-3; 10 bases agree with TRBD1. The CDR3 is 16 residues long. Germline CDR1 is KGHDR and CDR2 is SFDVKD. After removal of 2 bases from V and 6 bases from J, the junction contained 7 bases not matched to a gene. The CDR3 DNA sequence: TGTGCCACCAGTGATTCGGACAGGGGGGATGTGGATACGCAGTATTTT. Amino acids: CATSDSDRGDVDTQYF.

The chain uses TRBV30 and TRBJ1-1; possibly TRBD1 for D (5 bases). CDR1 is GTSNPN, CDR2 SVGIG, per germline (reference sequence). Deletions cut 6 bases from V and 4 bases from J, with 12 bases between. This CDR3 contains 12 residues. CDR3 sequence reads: CACSERGTEAFF. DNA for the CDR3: TGTGCCTGCTCAGAAAGGGGCACTGAAGCTTTCTTT. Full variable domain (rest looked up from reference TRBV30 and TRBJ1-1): SQTIHQWPATLVQPVGSPLSLECTVEGTSNPNLYWYRQAAGRGLQLLFYSVGIGQISSEVPQNLSASRPQDRQFILSSKKLLLSDSGFYLCACSERGTEAFFGQGTRLTVV.

CDR3 DNA: TGTGCCACCAGTGAAAACTCTCCGGCCAATGAGCAGTTCTTC. It yields the protein CATSENSPANEQFF. The genes are TRBV24-1 and TRBJ2-1; D not resolved. Trimming left V 4 bases short and J 6 bases short, with 12 bases between. CDR1 and CDR2 from the germline V gene are KGHDR and SFDVKD. This CDR3 has 14 amino acids.

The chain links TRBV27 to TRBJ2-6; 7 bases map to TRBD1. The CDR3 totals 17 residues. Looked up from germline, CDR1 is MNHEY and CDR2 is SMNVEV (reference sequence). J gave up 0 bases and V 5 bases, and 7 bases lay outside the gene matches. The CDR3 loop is CASSPRQGYSGANVLTF. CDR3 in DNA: TGTGCCAGCAGTCCCCGACAGGGATACTCTGGGGCCAACGTCCTGACTTTC. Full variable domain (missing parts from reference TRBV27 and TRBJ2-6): EAQVTQNPRYLITVTGKKLTVTCSQNMNHEYMSWYRQDPGLGLRQIYYSMNVEVTDKGDVPEGYKVSRKEKRNFPLILESPSPNQTSLYFCASSPRQGYSGANVLTFGAGSRLTVL.

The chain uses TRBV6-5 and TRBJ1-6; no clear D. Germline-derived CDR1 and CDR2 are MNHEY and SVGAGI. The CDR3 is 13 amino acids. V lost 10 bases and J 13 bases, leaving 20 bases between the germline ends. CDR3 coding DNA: TGTGCCATCGGCAACCCCAGGCTAGGTCCCCTCCACTTT. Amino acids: CAIGNPRLGPLHF.

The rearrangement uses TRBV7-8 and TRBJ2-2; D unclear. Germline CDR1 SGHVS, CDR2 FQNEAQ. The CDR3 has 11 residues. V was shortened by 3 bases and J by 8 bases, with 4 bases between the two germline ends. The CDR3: CASSLAGELFF. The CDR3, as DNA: TGTGCCAGCAGCTTGGCTGGGGAGCTGTTTTTT.

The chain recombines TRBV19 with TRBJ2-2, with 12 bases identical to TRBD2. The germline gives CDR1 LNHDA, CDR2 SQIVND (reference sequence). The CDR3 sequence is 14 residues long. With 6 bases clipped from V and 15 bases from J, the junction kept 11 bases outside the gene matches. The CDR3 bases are TGTGCCAGTAGCCCTAGCGGGGGGGCTAACTGGGTGTTTTTT. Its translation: CASSPSGGANWVFF.

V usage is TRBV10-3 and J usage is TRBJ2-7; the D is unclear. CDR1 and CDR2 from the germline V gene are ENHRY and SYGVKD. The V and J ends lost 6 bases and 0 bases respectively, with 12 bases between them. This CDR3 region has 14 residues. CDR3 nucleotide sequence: TGTGCCATCAGCCCCAATAAGGGCTCCTACGAGCAGTACTTC. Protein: CAISPNKGSYEQYF.

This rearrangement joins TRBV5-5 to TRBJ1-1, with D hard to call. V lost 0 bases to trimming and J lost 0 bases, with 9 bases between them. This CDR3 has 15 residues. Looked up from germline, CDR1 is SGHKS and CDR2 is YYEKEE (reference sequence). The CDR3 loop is CASSLEAGLNTEAFF. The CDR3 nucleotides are TGTGCCAGCAGCTTGGAGGCAGGCCTGAACACTGAAGCTTTCTTT.

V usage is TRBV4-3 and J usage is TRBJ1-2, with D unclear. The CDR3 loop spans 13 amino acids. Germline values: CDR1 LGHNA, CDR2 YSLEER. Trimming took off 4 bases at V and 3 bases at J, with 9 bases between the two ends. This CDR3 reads CASSPVLYYGYTF. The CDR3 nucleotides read TGCGCCAGCAGCCCGGTGCTCTACTATGGCTACACCTTC.

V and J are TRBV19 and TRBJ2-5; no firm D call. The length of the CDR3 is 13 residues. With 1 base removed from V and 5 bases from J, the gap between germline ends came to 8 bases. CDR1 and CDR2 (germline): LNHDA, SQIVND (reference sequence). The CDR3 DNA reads TGTGCCAGTAGTATAGCCGGGTACGAGACCCAGTACTTC. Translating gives CASSIAGYETQYF.

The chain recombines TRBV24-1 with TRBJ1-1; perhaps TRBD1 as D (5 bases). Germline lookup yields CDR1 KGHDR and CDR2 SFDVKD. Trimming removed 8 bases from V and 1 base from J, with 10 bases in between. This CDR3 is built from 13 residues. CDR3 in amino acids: CATMGRGNTEAFF. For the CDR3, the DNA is TGTGCCACCATGGGGCGGGGGAACACTGAAGCTTTCTTT.

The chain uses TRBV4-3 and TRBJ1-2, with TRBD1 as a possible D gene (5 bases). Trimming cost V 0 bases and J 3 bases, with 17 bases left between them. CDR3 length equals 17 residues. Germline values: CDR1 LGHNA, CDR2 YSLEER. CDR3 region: CASSQDYRTTGYYGYTF. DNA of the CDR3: TGCGCCAGCAGCCAAGATTACAGGACGACTGGCTACTATGGCTACACCTTC.

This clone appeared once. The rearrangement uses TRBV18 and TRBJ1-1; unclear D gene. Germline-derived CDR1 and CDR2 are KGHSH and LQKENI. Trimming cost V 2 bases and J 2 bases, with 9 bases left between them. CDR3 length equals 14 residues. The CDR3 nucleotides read TGTGCCAGCTCACCAACCGGGAAAAACACTGAAGCTTTCTTT. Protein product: CASSPTGKNTEAFF.